This T cell receptor (beta chain) was sequenced during a study of T-cell reconstitution after alpha-beta-depleted transplantation in children. A TCRbeta library incorporating unique molecular identifiers was prepared. TCRdb analysed the PCR reads with MiXCR anew, one entry per CDR3 protein. The data contain 300,000 to 350,000 distinct CDR3 sequences, more than 20% of them singletons. Overall study findings and caveats: Roughly two months post-transplant, alpha-beta T cells reportedly originated from several hundred graft clones that had expanded. T cells produced anew were the main source of T-cell counts and diversity one year after transplant. Some patients' high day-60 TCRbeta diversity was traced to surviving recipient T cells and thymic progenitors.

This CDR3 spans 17 amino acids. Germline values: CDR1 ENHRY, CDR2 SYGVKD. Trimming cost V 0 bases and J 7 bases; bases outside gene matches: 8. This clonotype was seen more than once but under ten times. What it recognizes is unknown. The TCR was taken from a male patient between 10 and 17 years old who had a stem cell transplant for acute lymphoblastic leukemia, so the T cells may come from the graft donor. The sample consisted of PBMCs, mostly from graft donor cells, taken 180 days after TCRalphabeta/CD19-depleted stem cell transplant. The genes are TRBV10-3 and TRBJ1-6; 8 bases are shared with TRBD1. The CDR3 spells CAISESSRTGMNSPLHF. The CDR3 nucleotides are TGTGCCATCAGTGAGTCAAGCCGGACAGGGATGAATTCACCCCTCCACTTT.